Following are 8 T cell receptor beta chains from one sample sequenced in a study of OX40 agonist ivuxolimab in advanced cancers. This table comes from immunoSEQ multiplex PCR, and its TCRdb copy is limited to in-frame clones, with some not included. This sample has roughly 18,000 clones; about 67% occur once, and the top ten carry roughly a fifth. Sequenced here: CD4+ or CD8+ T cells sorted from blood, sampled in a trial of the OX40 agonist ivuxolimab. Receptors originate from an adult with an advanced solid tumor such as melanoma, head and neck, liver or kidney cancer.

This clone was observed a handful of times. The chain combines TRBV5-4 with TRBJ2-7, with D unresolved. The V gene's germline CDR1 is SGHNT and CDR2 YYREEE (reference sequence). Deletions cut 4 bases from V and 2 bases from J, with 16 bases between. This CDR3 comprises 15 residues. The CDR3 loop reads CASSASGAPPYEQYF. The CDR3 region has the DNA TGTGCCAGCAGCGCCTCTGGAGCACCTCCCTACGAGCAGTACTTC.

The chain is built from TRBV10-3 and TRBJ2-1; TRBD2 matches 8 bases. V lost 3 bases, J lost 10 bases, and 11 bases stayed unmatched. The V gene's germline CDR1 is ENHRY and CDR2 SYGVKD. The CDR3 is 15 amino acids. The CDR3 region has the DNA TGTGCCATCAGTGAAGTGGCCGGGAGGGGTTGGGAGCAGTTCTTC. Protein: CAISEVAGRGWEQFF.

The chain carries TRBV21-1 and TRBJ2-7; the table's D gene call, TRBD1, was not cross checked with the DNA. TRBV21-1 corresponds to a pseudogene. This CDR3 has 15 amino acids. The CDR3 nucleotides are TGTGCCAGCAGCTTCAGACAGGCGCGCTCCTACGAGCAGTACTTC. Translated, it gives CASSFRQARSYEQYF.

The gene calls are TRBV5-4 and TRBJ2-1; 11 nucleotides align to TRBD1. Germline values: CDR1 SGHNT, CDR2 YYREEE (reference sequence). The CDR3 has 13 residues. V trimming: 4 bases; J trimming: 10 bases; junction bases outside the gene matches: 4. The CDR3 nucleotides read TGTGCCAGCAGCGCGGGACAGGGGGTCGAGCAGTTCTTC. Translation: CASSAGQGVEQFF.

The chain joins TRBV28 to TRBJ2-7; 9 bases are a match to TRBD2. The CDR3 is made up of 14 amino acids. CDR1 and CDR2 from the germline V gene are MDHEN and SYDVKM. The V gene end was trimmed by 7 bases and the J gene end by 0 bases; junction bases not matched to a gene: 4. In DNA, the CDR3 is TGTGCCAGCACCCAAGCGGGGGGCTCCTACGAGCAGTACTTC. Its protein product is CASTQAGGSYEQYF.

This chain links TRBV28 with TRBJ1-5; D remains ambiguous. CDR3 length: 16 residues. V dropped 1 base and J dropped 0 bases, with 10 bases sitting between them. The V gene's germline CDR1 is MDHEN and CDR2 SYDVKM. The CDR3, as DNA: TGTGCCAGCAGTTTATTTCGGGGTAATAGCAATCAGCCCCAGCATTTT. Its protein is CASSLFRGNSNQPQHF.

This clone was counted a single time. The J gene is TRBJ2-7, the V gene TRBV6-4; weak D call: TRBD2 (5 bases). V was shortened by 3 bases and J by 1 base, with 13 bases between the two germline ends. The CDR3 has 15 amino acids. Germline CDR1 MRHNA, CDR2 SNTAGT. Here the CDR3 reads CASSEDPSRSYEQYF. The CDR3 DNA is TGTGCCAGCAGTGAAGATCCTAGCCGTTCCTACGAGCAGTACTTC.

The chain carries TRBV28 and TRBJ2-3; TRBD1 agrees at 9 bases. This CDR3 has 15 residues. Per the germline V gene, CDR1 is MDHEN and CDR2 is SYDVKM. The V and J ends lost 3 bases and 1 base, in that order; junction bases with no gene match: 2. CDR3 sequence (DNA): TGTGCCAGCAGTTTGAGGACAGGGGGCACAGATACGCAGTATTTT. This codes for CASSLRTGGTDTQYF.